The 17 T cell receptor beta chains below come from one sample, sequenced in a study of identical twins. TCRdb re-derived calls from the 5' RACE reads in MiXCR, one entry per CDR3 protein. The repertoire holds around 340,000 distinct CDR3 sequences, with about 12% as singletons. These same records also appear under a second study, on yellow fever vaccine responses in identical twins.

The sequenced sample consisted of CD8+ T cells sorted from blood. Every receptor here comes from a woman aged 18-30 years in good health.

This clonotype appeared a few times. The chain combines TRBV9 with TRBJ1-1; D unresolved. CDR3 length: 15 residues. V was trimmed by 4 bases and J by 1 base, leaving 14 bases between them. The germline V gene encodes CDR1 SGDLS and CDR2 YYNGEE. CDR3 coding DNA: TGTGCCAGCAGCCCCGGTGGGTTATCGAACACTGAAGCTTTCTTT. It codes for CASSPGGLSNTEAFF.

V is TRBV7-9 and J is TRBJ2-7, with D possibly being TRBD2 (6 bases). Trimming pared 5 bases from V and 0 bases from J, leaving 14 bases between. The CDR3 has 15 amino acids. Germline V CDR1 and CDR2: SEHNR, FQNEAQ (reference sequence). The CDR3: CASSAADSGSYEQYF. CDR3 coding DNA: TGTGCCAGCAGCGCAGCCGATAGCGGCTCCTACGAGCAGTACTTC. The complete variable domain, with remaining parts taken from reference TRBV7-9 and TRBJ2-7, reads DTGVSQNPRHKITKRGQNVTFRCDPISEHNRLYWYRQTLGQGPEFLTYFQNEAQLEKSRLLSDRFSAERPKGSFSTLEIQRTEQGDSAMYLCASSAADSGSYEQYFGPGTRLTVT.

This clonotype was found a few times. In DNA, the CDR3 is TGTGCCAGCAGCTTAATCACTAGCGGGAGGGAGACCCAGTACTTC. It translates to CASSLITSGRETQYF. This chain links TRBV7-6 with TRBJ2-5, with TRBD2 matching 12 bases. The germline V gene has CDR1 SGHVS and CDR2 FNYEAQ. V shed 2 bases and J 5 bases; nucleotides not matched to a gene: 3. This CDR3 has 15 residues.

The chain combines TRBV6-2 or TRBV6-3 with TRBJ2-7; D is perhaps TRBD1 (5 bases). CDR3 length: 14 residues. Germline V gene sequence: CDR1 MNHEY, CDR2 SVGEGT. V was trimmed by 7 bases and J by 0 bases, leaving 13 bases between them. DNA of the CDR3: TGTGCCAGCACCCCCCTCAGGGTCTCCTACGAGCAGTACTTC. The encoded protein is CASTPLRVSYEQYF.

This clonotype was detected only a few times. J is TRBJ2-1 and V is TRBV13; 9 bases align to TRBD2. Germline CDR1 is PRHDT and CDR2 is FYEKMQ (reference sequence). Trimming cost V 0 bases and J 5 bases; bases outside gene matches: 2. The CDR3 has 15 residues. As DNA, the CDR3 is TGTGCCAGCAGCTTAGGACGCGGGGGGGACAATGAGCAGTTCTTC. Its translation is CASSLGRGGDNEQFF.

This rearrangement joins TRBV24-1 to TRBJ2-3; 10 bases match TRBD2. Germline loops: CDR1 KGHDR, CDR2 SFDVKD. The trim removed 4 bases at V and 5 bases at J, leaving 11 bases unmatched. CDR3 length: 17 residues. In DNA form, the CDR3 reads TGTGCCACCAGTGACCGGACTAGCGGAAGGGAAGGAGATACGCAGTATTTT. Protein: CATSDRTSGREGDTQYF.

V is TRBV12-3 or TRBV12-4 and J is TRBJ2-3; D is possibly TRBD2 (5 bases). The length of the CDR3 is 13 residues. The V end lost 6 bases, the J end lost 6 bases, and 13 bases lay between the germline ends. CDR3 nucleotides: TGTGCCAGCAGCCCTTCTAGGAGGGATACGCAGTATTTT. This sequence encodes CASSPSRRDTQYF.

V gene TRBV9 combines with J gene TRBJ2-7; tentative D call: TRBD2 (5 bases). Germline CDR1 reads SGDLS; CDR2 reads YYNGEE. The CDR3 sequence is 16 residues long. Trimming took off 0 bases at V and 0 bases at J, with 13 bases between the two ends. Here the CDR3 reads CASSVGERRSSYEQYV. In DNA form, the CDR3 reads TGTGCCAGCAGCGTAGGGGAGCGGCGTAGCTCCTACGAGCAGTACGTC.

This clonotype was seen ten or more times. One junction end disagrees with the germline gene, perhaps due to a read error. The chain has TRBV9 and TRBJ2-1; 10 bases match TRBD2. This CDR3 comprises 15 residues. The germline V gene has CDR1 SGDLS and CDR2 YYNGEE. The CDR3 sequence: CASSVGLAAYNEQFF. The CDR3, as DNA: TGTGCCAGCAGTGTAGGACTAGCGGCTTACAATGAGCAGTTCTTC.

The sample holds a few counts of this clonotype. The V and J genes are TRBV7-9 and TRBJ2-1, with 15 positions matching TRBD2. The CDR3 consists of 15 residues. J lost 9 bases, V lost 5 bases, and 5 bases had no gene match. Looked up from germline, CDR1 is SEHNR and CDR2 is FQNEAQ (reference sequence). Here the CDR3 reads CASSTRTSGRGEQFF. CDR3 DNA: TGTGCCAGCAGCACTCGGACTAGCGGGAGGGGTGAGCAGTTCTTC.

The genes are TRBV13 and TRBJ2-1, with D possibly TRBD2 on 5 matching bases. Germline values: CDR1 PRHDT, CDR2 FYEKMQ (reference sequence). The V end was cut by 5 bases, the J end by 4 bases, with 18 bases between. The CDR3 covers 16 residues. CDR3 bases: TGTGCCAGCAGCCCGCTGACTAACCCCCCTTACAATGAGCAGTTCTTC. This gives the protein CASSPLTNPPYNEQFF.

This clonotype was detected only a few times. A read error may account for a junction end that differs from germline. The gene calls are TRBV3-1 and TRBJ2-3; 11 nucleotides agree with TRBD2. From germline, CDR1 is LGHDT and CDR2 YNNKEL (reference sequence). The CDR3 contains 15 residues. CDR3 in amino acids: CASSQGLAATDTQYF. CDR3 in DNA: TGCGCCAGCAGCCAGGGACTAGCGGCCACAGATACGCAGTATTTT.

This clonotype was observed a handful of times. The chain links TRBV11-2 to TRBJ1-2; D not resolved. The length of the CDR3 is 12 residues. V was shortened by 1 base and J by 8 bases, with 8 bases between the two germline ends. Per the germline V gene, CDR1 is SGHAT and CDR2 is FQNNGV. Here the CDR3 reads CASSLGAVGYTF. DNA of the CDR3: TGTGCCAGCAGCTTAGGTGCGGTAGGCTACACCTTC.

This clonotype was counted only a few times. The gene calls are TRBV6-1 and TRBJ2-7; 9 bases are a match to TRBD2. CDR3 length: 15 residues. Germline V gene sequence: CDR1 MNHNS, CDR2 SASEGT. J gave up 5 bases and V 5 bases, and 10 bases lay outside the gene matches. The DNA of the CDR3 is TGTGCCAGCAGTCTCATCACCGGGACTAGCAACGAGCAGTACTTC. Encoded protein: CASSLITGTSNEQYF.

In this sample, this clonotype turned up many times. This sequence joins TRBV7-2 and TRBJ2-1; D possibly corresponds to TRBD2 (6 bases). Deletions cut 5 bases from V and 4 bases from J, with 15 bases between. CDR1 and CDR2 (germline): SGHTA, FQGNSA. The length of the CDR3 is 15 residues. This chain's CDR3 is CASSQTSSPYNEQFF. The CDR3 bases are TGTGCCAGCAGCCAGACTAGTTCCCCTTACAATGAGCAGTTCTTC.

This clonotype was seen a handful of times. This chain links TRBV11-3 with TRBJ2-2; 8 bases line up with TRBD2. Trimming cost V 5 bases and J 7 bases; bases outside gene matches: 9. The CDR3 consists of 15 residues. Germline V gene data show CDR1 as SGHNT and CDR2 as YENEEA. The CDR3 is CASSDKSGSYGELFF. The CDR3 bases are TGTGCCAGCAGCGATAAGAGCGGGAGTTACGGGGAGCTGTTTTTT.

This clonotype was found many times. This chain links TRBV6-2 or TRBV6-3 with TRBJ2-7; no definite D call. The CDR3 spans 14 residues. Trimming shortened V by 0 bases and J by 3 bases, and 9 bases separated the two germline ends. Germline lookup yields CDR1 MNHEY and CDR2 SVGEGT. The CDR3 loop is CASSYSPGFYEQYF. The CDR3 DNA is TGTGCCAGCAGTTACTCGCCCGGGTTCTACGAGCAGTACTTC.